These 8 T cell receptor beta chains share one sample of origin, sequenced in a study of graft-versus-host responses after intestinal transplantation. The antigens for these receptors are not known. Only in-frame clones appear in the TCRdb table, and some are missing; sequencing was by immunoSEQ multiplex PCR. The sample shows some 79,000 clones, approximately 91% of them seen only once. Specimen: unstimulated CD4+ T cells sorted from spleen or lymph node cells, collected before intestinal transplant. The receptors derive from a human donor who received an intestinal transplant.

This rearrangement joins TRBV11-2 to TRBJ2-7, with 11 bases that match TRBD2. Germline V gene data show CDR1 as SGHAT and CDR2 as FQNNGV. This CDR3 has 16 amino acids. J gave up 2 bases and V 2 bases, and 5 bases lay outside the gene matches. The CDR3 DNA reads TGTGCCAGCAGCTTAAGGGGGACTAGCGGCCCCTACGAGCAGTACTTC. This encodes CASSLRGTSGPYEQYF.

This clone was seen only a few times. The CDR3 sequence: CASSLDEDYEQYF. The CDR3 nucleotides are TGTGCCAGCAGCTTAGACGAGGATTACGAGCAGTACTTC. The genes are TRBV7-2 and TRBJ2-7; D gene unclear. CDR3 length: 13 residues. V lost 1 base, J lost 4 bases, and 8 bases lay in between. Germline CDR1 reads SGHTA; CDR2 reads FQGNSA.

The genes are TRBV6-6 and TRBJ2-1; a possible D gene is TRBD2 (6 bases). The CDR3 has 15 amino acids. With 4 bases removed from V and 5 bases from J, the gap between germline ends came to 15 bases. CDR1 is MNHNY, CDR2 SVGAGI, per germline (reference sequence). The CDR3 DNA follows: TGTGCCAGCAGTTTGGAACTAGCCAGCAACAATGAGCAGTTCTTC. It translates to CASSLELASNNEQFF.

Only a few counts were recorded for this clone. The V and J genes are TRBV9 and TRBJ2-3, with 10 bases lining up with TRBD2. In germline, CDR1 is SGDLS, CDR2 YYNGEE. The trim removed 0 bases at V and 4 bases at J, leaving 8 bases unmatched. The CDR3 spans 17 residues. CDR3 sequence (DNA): TGTGCCAGCAGCGTAGACCCAGCGGGGGGGCCAGCAGATACGCAGTATTTT. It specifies CASSVDPAGGPADTQYF.

CDR3 sequence reads: CASSVGRDEKLFF. The DNA for the CDR3 is TGTGCCAGCAGCGTCGGGAGAGATGAAAAACTGTTTTTT. The genes are TRBV2 and TRBJ1-4; D call uncertain. V was clipped by 6 bases and J by 6 bases, with 11 bases between them. Germline CDR1 is SNHLY and CDR2 is FYNNEI. This CDR3 is 13 amino acids long. The entire variable domain, with the rest obtained from reference TRBV2 and TRBJ1-4, is as follows: EPEVTQTPSHQVTQMGQEVILRCVPISNHLYFYWYRQILGQKVEFLVSFYNNEISEKSEIFDDQFSVERPDGSNFTLKIRSTKLEDSAMYFCASSVGRDEKLFFGSGTQLSVL.

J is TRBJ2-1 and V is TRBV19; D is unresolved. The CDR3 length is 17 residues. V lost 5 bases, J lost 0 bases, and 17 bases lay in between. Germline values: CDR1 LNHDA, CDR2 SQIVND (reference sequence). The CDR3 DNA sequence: TGTGCCAGTAGTCCAACCTTAGTCTCGTTCTCCTACAATGAGCAGTTCTTC. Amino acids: CASSPTLVSFSYNEQFF.

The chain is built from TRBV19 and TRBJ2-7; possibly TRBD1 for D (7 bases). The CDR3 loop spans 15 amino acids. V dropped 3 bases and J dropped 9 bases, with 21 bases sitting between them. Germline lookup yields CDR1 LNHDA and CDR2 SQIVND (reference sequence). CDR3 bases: TGTGCCAGTAGTATGACAGGGATGGGAGGCACAGGGCAGTACTTC. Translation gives CASSMTGMGGTGQYF.

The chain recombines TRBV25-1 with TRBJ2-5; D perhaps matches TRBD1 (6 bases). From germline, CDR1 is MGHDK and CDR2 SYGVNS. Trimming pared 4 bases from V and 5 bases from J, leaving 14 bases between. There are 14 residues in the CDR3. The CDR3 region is CASSGPQGWETQYF. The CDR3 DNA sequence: TGTGCCAGCAGTGGCCCTCAGGGGTGGGAGACCCAGTACTTC.